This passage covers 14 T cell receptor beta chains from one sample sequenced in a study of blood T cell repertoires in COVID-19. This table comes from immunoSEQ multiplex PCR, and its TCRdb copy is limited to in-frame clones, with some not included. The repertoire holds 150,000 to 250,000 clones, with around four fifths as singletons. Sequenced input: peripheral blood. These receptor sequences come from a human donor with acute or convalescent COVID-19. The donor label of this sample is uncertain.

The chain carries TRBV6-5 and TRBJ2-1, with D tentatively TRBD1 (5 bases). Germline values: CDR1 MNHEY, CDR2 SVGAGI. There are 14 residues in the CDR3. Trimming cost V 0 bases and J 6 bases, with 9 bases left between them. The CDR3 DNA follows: TGTGCCAGCAGTTACTCGACAGTTCGCAATGAGCAGTTCTTC. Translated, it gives CASSYSTVRNEQFF.

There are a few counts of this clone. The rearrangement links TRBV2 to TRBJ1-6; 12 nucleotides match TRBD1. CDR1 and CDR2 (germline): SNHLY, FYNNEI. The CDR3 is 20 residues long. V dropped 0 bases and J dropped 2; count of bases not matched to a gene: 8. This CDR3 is CASSEAIRGQGAPYNSPLHF. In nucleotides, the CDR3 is TGTGCCAGCAGTGAAGCAATACGGGGACAGGGGGCGCCCTATAATTCACCCCTCCACTTT.

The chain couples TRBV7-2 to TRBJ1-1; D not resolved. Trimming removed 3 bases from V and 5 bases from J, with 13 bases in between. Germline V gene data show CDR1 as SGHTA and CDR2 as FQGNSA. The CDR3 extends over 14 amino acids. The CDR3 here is CASSFGGILTEAFF. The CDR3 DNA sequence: TGTGCCAGCAGCTTCGGAGGGATCCTTACTGAAGCTTTCTTT. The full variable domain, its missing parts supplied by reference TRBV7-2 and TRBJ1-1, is GAGVSQSPSNKVTEKGKDVELRCDPISGHTALYWYRQSLGQGLEFLIYFQGNSAPDKSGLPSDRFSAERTGGSVSTLTIQRTQQEDSAVYLCASSFGGILTEAFFGQGTRLTVV.

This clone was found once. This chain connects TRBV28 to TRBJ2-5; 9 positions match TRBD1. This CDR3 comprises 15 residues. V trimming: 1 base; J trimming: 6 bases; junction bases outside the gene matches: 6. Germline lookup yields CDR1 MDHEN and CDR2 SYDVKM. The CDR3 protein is CASSLSTGGAKTQYF. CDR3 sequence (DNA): TGTGCCAGCAGTTTATCAACAGGGGGCGCAAAGACCCAGTACTTC.

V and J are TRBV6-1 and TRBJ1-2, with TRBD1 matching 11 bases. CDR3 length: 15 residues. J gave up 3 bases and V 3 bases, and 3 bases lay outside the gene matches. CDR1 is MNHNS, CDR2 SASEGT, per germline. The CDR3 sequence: CASSDPGQGDYGYTF. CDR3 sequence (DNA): TGTGCCAGCAGTGATCCGGGACAGGGGGACTATGGCTACACCTTC.

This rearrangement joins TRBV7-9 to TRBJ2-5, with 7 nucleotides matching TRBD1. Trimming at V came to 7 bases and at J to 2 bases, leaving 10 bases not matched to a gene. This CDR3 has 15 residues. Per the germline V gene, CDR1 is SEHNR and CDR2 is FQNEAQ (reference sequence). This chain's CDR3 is CASILSRDRQETQYF. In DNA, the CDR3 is TGTGCCAGCATTCTAAGCCGGGACAGACAAGAGACCCAGTACTTC.

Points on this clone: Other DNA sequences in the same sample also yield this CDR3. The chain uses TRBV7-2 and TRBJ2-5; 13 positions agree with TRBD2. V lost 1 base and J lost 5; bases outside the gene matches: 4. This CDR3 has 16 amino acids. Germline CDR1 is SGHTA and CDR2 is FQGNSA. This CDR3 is CASSLGLAGGQETQYF. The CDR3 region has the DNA TGTGCCAGCAGCTTAGGACTAGCGGGAGGTCAGGAGACCCAGTACTTC.

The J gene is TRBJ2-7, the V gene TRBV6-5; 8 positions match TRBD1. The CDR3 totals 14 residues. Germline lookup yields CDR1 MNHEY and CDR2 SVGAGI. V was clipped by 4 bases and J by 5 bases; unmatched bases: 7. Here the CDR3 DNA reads TGTGCCAGCAGTTGGGACAGGAAGGCCCACGAGCAGTACTTC. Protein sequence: CASSWDRKAHEQYF.

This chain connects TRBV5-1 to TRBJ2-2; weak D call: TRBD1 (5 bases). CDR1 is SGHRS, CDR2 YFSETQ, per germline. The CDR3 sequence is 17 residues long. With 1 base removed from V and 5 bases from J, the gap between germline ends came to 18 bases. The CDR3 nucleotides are TGCGCCAGCAGCTTGCACCAGGGTACAGTTGAGACCGGGGAGCTGTTTTTT. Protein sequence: CASSLHQGTVETGELFF.

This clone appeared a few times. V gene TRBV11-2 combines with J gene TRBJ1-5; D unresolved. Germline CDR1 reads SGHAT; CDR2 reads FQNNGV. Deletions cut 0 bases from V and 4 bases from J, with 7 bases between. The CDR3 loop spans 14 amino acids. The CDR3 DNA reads TGTGCCAGCAGCTTAGAACACATTAATCAGCCCCAGCATTTT. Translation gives CASSLEHINQPQHF. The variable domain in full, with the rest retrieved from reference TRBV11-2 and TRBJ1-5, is EAGVAQSPRYKIIEKRQSVAFWCNPISGHATLYWYQQILGQGPKLLIQFQNNGVVDDSQLPKDRFSAERLKGVDSTLKIQPAKLEDSAVYLCASSLEHINQPQHFGDGTRLSIL.

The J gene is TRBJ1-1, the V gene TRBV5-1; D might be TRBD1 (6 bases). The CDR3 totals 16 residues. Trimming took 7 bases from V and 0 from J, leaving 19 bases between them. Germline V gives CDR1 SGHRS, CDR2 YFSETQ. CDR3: CASRTVAGVMNTEAFF. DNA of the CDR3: TGCGCCAGCCGCACCGTGGCAGGGGTCATGAACACTGAAGCTTTCTTT.

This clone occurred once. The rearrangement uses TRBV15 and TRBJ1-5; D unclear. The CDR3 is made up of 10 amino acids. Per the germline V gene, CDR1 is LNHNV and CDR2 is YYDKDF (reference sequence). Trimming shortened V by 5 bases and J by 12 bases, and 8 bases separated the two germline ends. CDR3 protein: CATSARVQHF. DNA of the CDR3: TGTGCCACCAGCGCCCGGGTCCAGCATTTT.

The CDR3 sequence: CASSLAYLSYEQYF. CDR3 in DNA: TGTGCCAGCAGCTTAGCCTATCTATCGTACGAGCAGTACTTC. This chain uses TRBV7-9 with TRBJ2-7, with D unresolved. V was cut by 0 bases and J by 4 bases, with 10 bases left in between. This CDR3 comprises 14 residues. Germline V gene data show CDR1 as SEHNR and CDR2 as FQNEAQ (reference sequence).

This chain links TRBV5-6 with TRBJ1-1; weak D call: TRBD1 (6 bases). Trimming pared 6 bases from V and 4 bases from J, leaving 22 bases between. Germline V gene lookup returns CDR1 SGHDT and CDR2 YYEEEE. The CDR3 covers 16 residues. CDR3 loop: CASMPLQGQLGTEAFF. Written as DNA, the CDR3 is TGTGCCAGCATGCCGCTACAGGGCCAATTAGGCACTGAAGCTTTCTTT.